This record concerns one T cell receptor (beta chain) sequence. Its antigen is not identified. This record comes from a study of shared clonotypes between healthy human individuals. Turning to the study itself: Each donor's CD8 memory used one plate, CD8 naive two, each CD4 subset three. Study-level results: Naive subsets generally had larger estimated richness than memory subsets.

The CDR3 totals 15 residues. The ends were cut back, 1 base at V and 8 bases at J, with 13 bases in the middle. CDR1 and CDR2 from the germline V gene are SGHRS and YFSETQ. A split of CD4+ cells into CD45RA+ naive and CD45RA-negative memory subsets was performed. Splitting of each subset's genomic DNA was done evenly across several immunoSEQ plates. This table comes from immunoSEQ multiplex PCR, and its TCRdb copy is limited to in-frame clones, with some not included. This sample carries 850,000 to 1,200,000 clones, 70% to 80% of them seen once, and the ten largest clones take approximately 1.5%. The material sequenced was memory CD4+ T cells sorted from blood. Regarding subset: CD45RA-negative fraction. The chain is built from TRBV5-1 and TRBJ1-6; D gene uncertain. The receptor was isolated from a man aged 18 to 30 in good health. CDR3 coding DNA: TGCGCCAGCAGCTTGTCGGGGTCTCAGGATTCACCCCTCCACTTT. It codes for CASSLSGSQDSPLHF.